Many counts were recorded for the clone carrying this T cell receptor (beta chain). As yet, its antigen is unknown. The 5'RACE template-switching step produced TCR cDNA and added a universal primer site and UMIs. A single record per CDR3 protein comes from TCRdb applying MiXCR to the 5' RACE reads. The profile shows over 150,000 distinct CDR3 sequences, approximately 6.2% of them singletons. The data were taken from a study of T cells after yellow fever vaccination. Findings of the study overall: Primary-vaccination clones mostly resurfaced post-booster (less than 98% CD4, 75% to 90% CD8).

Germline V gene sequence: CDR1 SQVTM, CDR2 ANQGSEA. This CDR3 has 12 amino acids. The ends lost 7 bases at V and 4 bases at J; junction bases unmatched: 4. This receptor was identified in a man aged 18 to 29 who received the YFV17D yellow fever vaccine. Specimen: CD4+ T cells sorted from PBMCs, collected on the day of the first yellow fever vaccination. This chain connects TRBV29-1 to TRBJ1-3, with TRBD1 identical over 7 bases. The CDR3 DNA is TGCAGCGCCAGGGGGTCCGGAAACACCATATATTTT. Its translation: CSARGSGNTIYF.